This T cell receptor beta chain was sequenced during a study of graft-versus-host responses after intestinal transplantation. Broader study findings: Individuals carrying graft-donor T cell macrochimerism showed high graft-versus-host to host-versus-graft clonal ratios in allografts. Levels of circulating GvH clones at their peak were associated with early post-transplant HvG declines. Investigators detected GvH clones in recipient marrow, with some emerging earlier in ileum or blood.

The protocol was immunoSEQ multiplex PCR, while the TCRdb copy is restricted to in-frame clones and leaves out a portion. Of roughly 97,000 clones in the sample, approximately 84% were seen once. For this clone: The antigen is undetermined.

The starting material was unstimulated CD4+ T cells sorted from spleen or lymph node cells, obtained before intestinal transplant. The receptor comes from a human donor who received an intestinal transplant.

The DNA for the CDR3 is TGTGCCAGCAGCAAAGGGACCCCTAAACTTGGGGCCAAAAACATTCAGTACTTC. Translated, it gives CASSKGTPKLGAKNIQYF. The chain is built from TRBV21-1 and TRBJ2-4. TRBV21-1 represents a pseudogene. The CDR3 runs 18 residues.